The 5 T cell receptor beta chains below all came from one sample that was sequenced in a study of blood T cell repertoires in COVID-19 (dated by TCRdb to 2019 to 2021). Libraries were made using the immunoSEQ multiplex PCR assay. TCRdb limited this immuneACCESS table to in-frame rearrangements with V and J called. A share of clones is missing; checked studies link under half to unresolved V genes, and the rest is unexplained. The sample includes around 320,000 clones, with roughly nine tenths observed a single time. In total, the top ten clones hold 11% of the sample. Input material: peripheral blood. Every receptor here comes from a woman aged 30 to 39 with COVID-19, enrolled during active disease.

V gene TRBV5-1 combines with J gene TRBJ1-3; the D is unclear. The germline V and J ends were trimmed by 0 bases and 1 base, with 5 bases remaining between them. The germline gives CDR1 SGHRS, CDR2 YFSETQ. The CDR3 runs to 14 residues. This chain's CDR3 is CASSLAGSGNTIYF. The CDR3 region has the DNA TGCGCCAGCAGCTTGGCCGGGTCTGGAAACACCATATATTTT.

The chain carries TRBV29-1 and TRBJ2-1; 9 positions match TRBD1. Germline values: CDR1 SQVTM, CDR2 ANQGSEA. Germline trimming cut 6 bases from V and 7 bases from J; bases unmatched to any gene: 10. The CDR3 spans 14 residues. The CDR3 DNA reads TGCAGCGTAGCCGGGACAGGGTCTAGGAATGAGCAGTTCTTC. It codes for CSVAGTGSRNEQFF.

This chain links TRBV18 with TRBJ2-5; 7 positions agree with TRBD1. Trimming cost V 5 bases and J 0 bases; bases outside gene matches: 6. The length of the CDR3 is 15 residues. Germline assignment: CDR1 KGHSH and CDR2 LQKENI. Written as DNA, the CDR3 is TGTGCCAGCTCAGACTCACAGGGGTACCAAGAGACCCAGTACTTC. It is translated as CASSDSQGYQETQYF. The full variable domain, in which reference TRBV18 and TRBJ2-5 provide the parts outside the CDR3, is NAGVMQNPRHLVRRRGQEARLRCSPMKGHSHVYWYRQLPEEGLKFMVYLQKENIIDESGMPKERFSAEFPKEGPSILRIQQVVRGDSAAYFCASSDSQGYQETQYFGPGTRLLVL.

This clone was found many times. This chain connects TRBV11-2 to TRBJ1-2; D not certain. V lost 1 base, J lost 8 bases, and 8 bases lay in between. The CDR3 contains 12 residues. Germline V gives CDR1 SGHAT, CDR2 FQNNGV. In nucleotides, the CDR3 is TGTGCCAGCAGCTTAGTGGGAGGCGGCTACACCTTC. Translation gives CASSLVGGGYTF.

The J gene is TRBJ2-7, the V gene TRBV6-5, with D perhaps matching TRBD1 (5 bases). V gave up 2 bases and J gave up 1 base, with 9 bases separating them. From germline, CDR1 is MNHEY and CDR2 SVGAGI. CDR3 size: 14 residues. The CDR3, as DNA: TGTGCCAGCAGTTACGGGCAGGGTTCCTACGAGCAGTACTTC. Its protein product is CASSYGQGSYEQYF.